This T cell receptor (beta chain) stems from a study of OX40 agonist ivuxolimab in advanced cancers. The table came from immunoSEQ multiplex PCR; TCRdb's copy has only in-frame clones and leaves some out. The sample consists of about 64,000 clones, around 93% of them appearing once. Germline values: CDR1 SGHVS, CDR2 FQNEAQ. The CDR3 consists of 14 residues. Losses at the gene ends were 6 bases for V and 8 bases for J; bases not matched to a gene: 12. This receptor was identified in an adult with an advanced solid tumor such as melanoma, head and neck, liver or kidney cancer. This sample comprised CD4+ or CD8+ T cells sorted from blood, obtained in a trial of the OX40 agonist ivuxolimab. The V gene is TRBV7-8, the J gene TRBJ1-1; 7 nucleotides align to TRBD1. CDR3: CASRPTGVLGEAFF. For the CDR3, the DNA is TGTGCCAGCAGACCCACAGGGGTTCTTGGGGAAGCTTTCTTT.